A selection of T cell receptor beta chains follows, all from one sample in a study of T-cell memory formation after mild COVID-19. TCRdb used MiXCR to reprocess the 5' RACE reads, holding one entry per CDR3 protein. The sample lists hundreds of thousands of distinct CDR3 sequences, roughly 25% occurring once. The material sequenced was PBMCs or a T cell subset sorted from them (not recorded which). These receptors were collected from an adult woman who had mild COVID-19 (a few samples of this study predate the infection). Cell type and time point are not known. CDR3s include the opening cysteine and the closing phenylalanine or tryptophan. The D gene is left open where the match is weak. A row's size may be missing; if present it is once, few, many or a size class.

V	D	J	size	CDR3	DNA
TRBV29-1	NA	TRBJ2-7	few	CSVRLDGAYEQYF	TGCAGCGTCCGATTGGACGGGGCCTACGAGCAGTACTTC
TRBV3-1	TRBD2	TRBJ2-3	few	CASSPERGGQRTQYF	TGTGCCAGCAGCCCCGAGCGGGGGGGCCAGCGTACGCAGTATTTT
TRBV7-6	TRBD1	TRBJ1-3	NA	CASSRGQRNSGNTIYF	TGTGCCAGCAGCCGGGGACAGCGGAACTCTGGAAACACCATATATTTT
TRBV12-3/TRBV12-4	TRBD2	TRBJ2-1	once	CASSLQREGNEQFF	TGTGCCAGCAGTTTACAGCGGGAGGGGAATGAGCAGTTCTTC
TRBV30	NA	TRBJ1-5	NA	CAWSPGPSNQPQHF	TGTGCCTGGAGTCCCGGACCGAGCAATCAGCCCCAGCATTTT
TRBV20-1	NA	TRBJ1-2	few	CSARDAADRVGYTF	TGCAGTGCTAGAGATGCAGCTGACCGTGTTGGCTACACCTTC
TRBV5-5	TRBD1	TRBJ1-3	NA	CASSGTGSGSGNTIYF	TGTGCCAGCAGCGGGACAGGGTCTGGGTCTGGAAACACCATATATTTT
TRBV5-1	NA	TRBJ1-2	NA	CATRTDVAGYTF	TGCGCCACCAGGACCGACGTCGCTGGCTACACCTTC
TRBV7-2	TRBD2	TRBJ2-7	NA	CASRSELAGGIYEQYF	TGTGCCAGCAGATCAGAACTAGCGGGAGGGATATACGAGCAGTACTTC
TRBV5-1	TRBD2	TRBJ2-2	few	CASSFGPAGGGELFF	TGCGCCAGCAGCTTTGGACCGGCGGGGGGCGGGGAGCTGTTTTTT
TRBV7-2	NA	TRBJ2-3	few	CASSLTVLPGTDTQYF	TGTGCCAGCAGCTTAACAGTCCTCCCGGGCACAGATACGCAGTATTTT
TRBV4-3	TRBD1	TRBJ2-3	NA	CASSQRYRDRGKDTQYF	TGCGCCAGCAGCCAACGCTACCGGGACAGGGGAAAAGATACGCAGTATTTT
TRBV5-1	NA	TRBJ1-1	NA	CASSLEAIMNTEAFF	TGCGCCAGCAGCTTGGAGGCAATTATGAACACTGAAGCTTTCTTT
TRBV19	NA	TRBJ1-5	few	CASSMGIRAGDGQPQHF	TGTGCCAGTAGTATGGGTATTCGGGCAGGGGATGGACAGCCCCAGCATTTT
TRBV9	NA	TRBJ2-7	few	CASSVGGTGGHEQYF	TGTGCCAGCAGCGTAGGGGGAACCGGGGGCCACGAGCAGTACTTC
TRBV9	TRBD2	TRBJ2-2	NA	CASSPTSGSYYGELFF	TGTGCCAGCAGCCCAACTAGCGGGAGCTACTACGGGGAGCTGTTTTTT
TRBV7-9	TRBD1	TRBJ1-1	few	CASSRHQGARGEAFF	TGTGCCAGCAGCCGGCATCAGGGGGCGCGGGGTGAAGCTTTCTTT
TRBV7-2	NA	TRBJ2-3	few	CASSSYPNTDTQYF	TGTGCCAGCAGCTCCTACCCGAACACAGATACGCAGTATTTT
TRBV10-3	NA	TRBJ1-1	few	CAISQGNTEAFF	TGTGCCATCAGCCAGGGGAACACTGAAGCTTTCTTT
TRBV27	NA	TRBJ2-6	NA	CASSSWGGANVLTF	TGTGCCAGCAGTTCCTGGGGAGGGGCCAACGTCCTGACTTTC
TRBV12-3/TRBV12-4	NA	TRBJ2-3	NA	CASSFGVASTDTQYF	TGTGCCAGCAGTTTTGGGGTAGCGTCAACAGATACGCAGTATTTT
TRBV12-3/TRBV12-4	TRBD2	TRBJ2-5	few	CASGTSLETQYF	TGTGCCAGCGGGACTAGTCTGGAGACCCAGTACTTC
TRBV18	TRBD1	TRBJ2-1	few	CASSPIGQGPYNEQFF	TGTGCCAGCTCACCTATCGGACAGGGTCCCTACAATGAGCAGTTCTTC
TRBV6-5	NA	TRBJ2-3	few	CASSYYGIGTDTQYF	TGTGCCAGCAGTTATTACGGGATCGGCACAGATACGCAGTATTTT
TRBV4-1	TRBD2	TRBJ2-3	few	CASSQDRGDTDTQYF	TGCGCCAGCAGCCAAGATCGGGGGGACACAGATACGCAGTATTTT
TRBV2	NA	TRBJ1-6	NA	CASNILKWGTTYNSPLHF	TGTGCCAGCAACATCTTGAAATGGGGCACTACCTATAATTCACCCCTCCACTTT
TRBV25-1	TRBD1	TRBJ1-6	NA	CASSEWTGISPLHF	TGTGCCAGCAGTGAGTGGACAGGGATATCACCCCTCCACTTT
TRBV19	TRBD1	TRBJ1-2	NA	CASGRQGLNYGYTF	TGTGCCAGTGGTCGACAGGGCCTCAACTATGGCTACACCTTC
TRBV20-1	NA	TRBJ2-7	NA	CSARDSAVQLYEQYF	TGCAGTGCTAGAGATTCAGCAGTTCAGCTTTACGAGCAGTACTTC
TRBV6-5	TRBD1	TRBJ2-7	NA	CASSYLLATGEAYEQYF	TGTGCCAGCAGTTACTTATTGGCGACAGGGGAAGCCTACGAGCAGTACTTC
TRBV5-1	NA	TRBJ1-1	few	CASSLADTEAFF	TGCGCCAGCAGCTTGGCAGACACTGAAGCTTTCTTT
TRBV7-9	NA	TRBJ2-1	NA	CASSPQGGGAYNEQFF	TGTGCCAGCAGCCCCCAGGGGGGGGGGGCGTACAATGAGCAGTTCTTC
TRBV4-1	NA	TRBJ1-1	few	CASSQVVANTEAFF	TGCGCCAGCAGCCAAGTGGTAGCCAACACTGAAGCTTTCTTT
TRBV25-1	NA	TRBJ2-5	few	CASSEGRTQETQYF	TGTGCCAGCAGTGAGGGGCGGACCCAAGAGACCCAGTACTTC
TRBV12-3/TRBV12-4	NA	TRBJ1-1	few	CASSSRVRRAFF	TGTGCCAGCAGTTCCCGGGTTAGGAGAGCTTTCTTT
TRBV9	NA	TRBJ2-1	few	CASSGRWTPEQFF	TGTGCCAGCAGCGGGCGCTGGACTCCTGAGCAGTTCTTC
TRBV4-1	NA	TRBJ2-5	NA	CASSQEGDLWTKETQYF	TGCGCCAGCAGCCAAGAAGGGGACCTTTGGACAAAAGAGACCCAGTACTTC
TRBV12-3/TRBV12-4	NA	TRBJ2-7	NA	CASSFGGWSGEQYF	TGTGCCAGCAGTTTTGGCGGTTGGAGCGGAGAGCAGTACTTC
TRBV15	TRBD2	TRBJ2-3	few	CATSRDLGGLDTQYF	TGTGCCACCAGCAGAGATCTGGGAGGGTTGGATACGCAGTATTTT
TRBV20-1	TRBD2	TRBJ2-5	few	CSLAGPPSETQYF	TGCAGTCTAGCGGGACCCCCTAGTGAGACCCAGTACTTC
TRBV19	NA	TRBJ2-3	NA	CASSWARVALTDTQYF	TGTGCCAGTAGTTGGGCCAGGGTAGCCCTCACAGATACGCAGTATTTT
TRBV27	NA	TRBJ1-3	NA	CASSTGVAGNTIYF	TGTGCCAGCAGTACGGGGGTGGCTGGAAACACCATATATTTT
TRBV28	TRBD1	TRBJ1-2	few	CASSFTGGLYGYTF	TGTGCCAGCAGTTTTACAGGGGGCCTGTATGGCTACACCTTC
TRBV7-7	NA	TRBJ2-2	few	CASSPLRATNTGELFF	TGTGCCAGCAGCCCGTTGCGGGCTACGAACACCGGGGAGCTGTTTTTT
TRBV12-3/TRBV12-4	NA	TRBJ1-6	NA	CASSFGQNNSPLHF	TGTGCCAGCAGTTTCGGGCAGAATAATTCACCCCTCCACTTT
TRBV12-3/TRBV12-4	NA	TRBJ1-2	few	CASSLGPIYGYTF	TGTGCCAGCAGTCTTGGCCCTATCTATGGCTACACCTTC
TRBV3-1	NA	TRBJ2-3	few	CASSLVGDTDTQYF	TGTGCCAGCAGCCTGGTGGGAGACACAGATACGCAGTATTTT
TRBV9	NA	TRBJ2-1	few	CASSGRGPQYNEQFF	TGTGCCAGCAGCGGCCGCGGGCCCCAGTACAATGAGCAGTTCTTC
TRBV7-9	NA	TRBJ2-2	NA	CASSLVPASGYTGELFF	TGTGCCAGCAGCTTAGTTCCCGCGAGCGGATACACCGGGGAGCTGTTTTTT
TRBV18	TRBD1	TRBJ2-5	NA	CASSPEQGSVGTQYF	TGTGCCAGCTCACCGGAACAGGGGAGTGTGGGGACCCAGTACTTC
TRBV7-6	TRBD1	TRBJ2-3	few	CASTGGQATDTQYF	TGTGCCAGCACTGGTGGACAGGCCACAGATACGCAGTATTTT
TRBV29-1	NA	TRBJ2-2	NA	CSAWGDRGDTGELFF	TGCAGCGCTTGGGGGGACAGAGGCGACACCGGGGAGCTGTTTTTT